Listed below are T cell receptor beta chains from one sample, sequenced in a study of blood T cell repertoires in COVID-19. Assay: immunoSEQ multiplex PCR; the TCRdb copy retains only in-frame clones and omits some. This table has roughly 26,000 clones, almost 90% appearing once. Sequenced material: peripheral blood. The receptor source for this set is a man aged 65 to 85 with acute or convalescent COVID-19. Both conserved end residues are part of each CDR3. D genes are given only for firm matches. For some rows the clone size is stated as once, few or many, or as a class when expanded; others skip it.

V gene	D gene	clone size	J gene	CDR3 length	CDR3 protein	CDR3 DNA
TRBV29-1	TRBD2	NA	TRBJ2-3	14	CSLLASGDTDTQYF	TGCAGCCTCTTGGCCAGCGGGGATACAGATACGCAGTATTTT
TRBV27	NA	NA	TRBJ1-1	11	CASTSNTEAFF	TGTGCCAGCACCTCGAACACTGAAGCTTTCTTT
TRBV20-1	NA	few	TRBJ2-1	12	CSASLQENEQFF	TGCAGTGCTAGTCTGCAGGAAAATGAGCAGTTCTTC
TRBV4-1	NA	NA	TRBJ2-5	14	CASSGLSGQETQYF	TGCGCCAGCAGCGGGCTGAGCGGACAAGAGACCCAGTACTTC
TRBV4-2	TRBD2	NA	TRBJ2-2	15	CASQAGGDSTGELFF	TGTGCCAGTCAAGCCGGGGGGGATTCCACCGGGGAGCTGTTTTTT
TRBV6-2/TRBV6-3	TRBD2	NA	TRBJ2-2	19	CASSFPGTSGRANTGELFF	TGTGCCAGCAGCTTCCCCGGGACTAGCGGGAGGGCCAACACCGGGGAGCTGTTTTTT
TRBV7-3	NA	once	TRBJ1-1	13	CASSFRVNTEAFF	TGTGCCAGCAGCTTTAGAGTGAACACTGAAGCTTTCTTT
TRBV2	NA	once	TRBJ1-5	15	CASSEGRGSNQPQHF	TGTGCCAGCAGTGAGGGGAGGGGTAGCAATCAGCCCCAGCATTTT
TRBV6-6	NA	once	TRBJ1-2	12	CASSSTGWGYTF	TGTGCCAGCAGTAGCACAGGGTGGGGCTACACCTTC
TRBV19	NA	NA	TRBJ1-2	13	CATRDNEIHGYTF	TGTGCCACTCGGGACAATGAAATCCATGGCTACACCTTC
TRBV12-3/TRBV12-4	NA	NA	TRBJ2-2	11	CASLDTGELFF	TGTGCCAGCCTTGACACCGGGGAGCTGTTTTTT
TRBV12-3/TRBV12-4	NA	NA	TRBJ2-1	10	CASSITEQFF	TGTGCCAGCAGTATAACAGAGCAGTTCTTC
TRBV5-1	TRBD2	NA	TRBJ2-7	15	CASCPTSGLEDEQYF	TGCGCCAGCTGCCCCACTAGCGGCCTTGAGGACGAGCAGTACTTC
TRBV4-1	NA	NA	TRBJ2-1	16	CASSQDIQGIYNEQFF	TGCGCCAGCAGCCAAGATATTCAGGGTATCTACAATGAGCAGTTCTTC
TRBV18	NA	NA	TRBJ2-6	16	CASSTQGSSGANVLTF	TGTGCCAGCTCAACTCAGGGTAGCTCTGGGGCCAACGTCCTGACTTTC
TRBV5-1	NA	NA	TRBJ1-1	14	CASSLSGVYTEAFF	TGCGCCAGCAGCTTATCGGGGGTGTACACTGAAGCTTTCTTT